This entry features one T cell receptor (beta chain) sequence. Its antigen is still unknown. The sample is drawn from a study of cytomegalovirus exposure and HLA in healthy donors. Findings and limits, study-wide: Later work found that TCR association rates differed between HLA loci; DRB1 had the most and HLA-C the fewest. The only immune exposure information that was available was CMV serostatus. HLA restriction was apparent for most CMV-associated TCR beta chains in a later analysis.

The PCR made use of 60 Vbeta and 13 Jbeta primers. Sequencing used immunoSEQ multiplex PCR; TCRdb keeps in-frame clones, though not all of them. The sample yields 150,000 to 200,000 clones, roughly four fifths seen once. Specimen: PBMCs. The source is a man aged 18-30 years in good health and CMV-seronegative.

The CDR3 DNA reads as TGTGCCAGCAGTTACTCGAGCGGGGGGGGCACCGGGGAGCTGTTTTTT. Encoded protein: CASSYSSGGGTGELFF. The chain joins TRBV6-6 to TRBJ2-2; TRBD2 matches 10 bases. This CDR3 spans 16 amino acids. With 0 bases clipped from V and 4 bases from J, the junction kept 2 bases outside the gene matches. CDR1 is MNHNY and CDR2 is SVGAGI in the germline V gene (reference sequence).